A single sample gave rise to the 9 T cell receptor beta chains below, sequenced in a study of blood T cell repertoires in COVID-19. Sequencing used immunoSEQ multiplex PCR; TCRdb keeps in-frame clones, though not all of them. The sample has under 90,000 clones, around 86% seen once; the top ten hold about a sixth. The specimen sequenced was peripheral blood. All receptors derive from a woman older than 75 with active or convalescent COVID-19.

The chain couples TRBV15 to TRBJ2-1; D not certain. Germline assignment: CDR1 LNHNV and CDR2 YYDKDF (reference sequence). V lost 1 base to trimming and J lost 1 base, with 11 bases between them. The CDR3 is made up of 16 amino acids. The CDR3 region has the DNA TGTGCCACCAGCAGAGGTGGAGTTAATTCCTACAATGAGCAGTTCTTC. Translation gives CATSRGGVNSYNEQFF. Full variable domain (missing parts from reference TRBV15 and TRBJ2-1): DAMVIQNPRYQVTQFGKPVTLSCSQTLNHNVMYWYQQKSSQAPKLLFHYYDKDFNNEADTPDNFQSRRPNTSFCFLDIRSPGLGDTAMYLCATSRGGVNSYNEQFFGPGTRLTVL.

The chain joins TRBV5-1 to TRBJ2-1; 10 bases match TRBD1. The CDR3 is made up of 16 amino acids. Per the germline V gene, CDR1 is SGHRS and CDR2 is YFSETQ. After removal of 4 bases from V and 3 bases from J, the junction contained 7 bases not matched to a gene. Here the CDR3 reads CASSRGGTGDYNEQFF. The CDR3 coding sequence is TGCGCCAGCAGCCGGGGTGGGACAGGGGACTACAATGAGCAGTTCTTC.

The rearrangement joins TRBV7-2 to TRBJ1-5, with D hard to call. Trimming left V 4 bases short and J 7 bases short, with 11 bases between. Germline V gene sequence: CDR1 SGHTA, CDR2 FQGNSA. CDR3 size: 13 residues. The CDR3 protein is CASSSQSEQPQHF. CDR3 DNA: TGTGCCAGCAGCTCGCAGTCCGAACAGCCCCAGCATTTT. The full variable domain, completed using reference TRBV7-2 and TRBJ1-5, is GAGVSQSPSNKVTEKGKDVELRCDPISGHTALYWYRQSLGQGLEFLIYFQGNSAPDKSGLPSDRFSAERTGGSVSTLTIQRTQQEDSAVYLCASSSQSEQPQHFGDGTRLSIL.

In this sample, this clone turned up a few times. The CDR3 here is CASDLEDRVRSPLHF. The CDR3, as DNA: TGTGCCAGCGACTTAGAGGACAGGGTTAGGTCACCCCTCCACTTT. The J gene is TRBJ1-6, the V gene TRBV6-5; 8 bases fit TRBD1. The germline gives CDR1 MNHEY, CDR2 SVGAGI. CDR3 length equals 15 residues. V shed 8 bases and J 10 bases; nucleotides not matched to a gene: 13.

V gene TRBV15 combines with J gene TRBJ2-1; 8 nucleotides align to TRBD1. Germline CDR1 reads LNHNV; CDR2 reads YYDKDF (reference sequence). The CDR3 covers 15 residues. V lost 4 bases and J lost 3; bases outside the gene matches: 5. CDR3 in amino acids: CATSNRQGSYNEQFF. CDR3 nucleotides: TGTGCCACCAGCAACCGACAGGGGAGCTACAATGAGCAGTTCTTC. Using reference TRBV15 and TRBJ2-1 for the parts outside the CDR3, the full variable domain is DAMVIQNPRYQVTQFGKPVTLSCSQTLNHNVMYWYQQKSSQAPKLLFHYYDKDFNNEADTPDNFQSRRPNTSFCFLDIRSPGLGDTAMYLCATSNRQGSYNEQFFGPGTRLTVL.

The CDR3 coding sequence is TGTGCCAGCAGCGTCAACAATTACAATGAGCAGTTCTTC. It translates to CASSVNNYNEQFF. This rearrangement joins TRBV11-3 to TRBJ2-1; no reliable D call. Germline values: CDR1 SGHNT, CDR2 YENEEA. V shed 5 bases and J shed 4 bases, with 9 bases lying between them. The length of the CDR3 is 13 residues.

This sequence joins TRBV6-5 and TRBJ1-1; D gene ambiguous. This CDR3 contains 14 residues. Germline V gives CDR1 MNHEY, CDR2 SVGAGI. Trimming cost V 0 bases and J 0 bases, with 5 bases left between them. CDR3 loop: CASSYSSLNTEAFF. DNA of the CDR3: TGTGCCAGCAGTTACTCGAGTTTGAACACTGAAGCTTTCTTT.

The chain combines TRBV28 with TRBJ1-2; 9 nucleotides agree with TRBD1. The CDR3 contains 14 residues. With 6 bases clipped from V and 4 bases from J, the junction kept 6 bases outside the gene matches. Germline CDR1 is MDHEN and CDR2 is SYDVKM. This CDR3 is CASRPTGGGYGYTF. DNA for the CDR3: TGTGCCAGCAGACCCACAGGGGGCGGCTATGGCTACACCTTC.

The chain uses TRBV9 and TRBJ2-2; 8 bases are shared with TRBD1. The CDR3 loop spans 15 amino acids. Per germline, CDR1 SGDLS and CDR2 YYNGEE. The V gene end was trimmed by 3 bases and the J gene end by 4 bases; junction bases not matched to a gene: 5. The CDR3 DNA follows: TGTGCCAGCAGCGCGGAGACAGGGGTCACCGGGGAGCTGTTTTTT. The encoded protein is CASSAETGVTGELFF.